The present entry profiles one T cell receptor (beta chain) with its context. This clonotype showed up many times. Its antigen specificity is not known. The record has no base qualities; no much larger clone is one base away. The TCR beta CDR3 regions were amplified from RNA transcripts. The first round of RT-PCR for the TCR CDR3 was performed with the HTBI primer set and the Qiagen OneStep RT-PCR kit. A second multiplex PCR round built the libraries, followed by size selection and purification. Sequencing of the libraries was done on an Illumina HiSeq2000 using paired-end 100 bp reads. The study's own analysis went as follows. SOAPnuke was used to process the raw data, throwing out any read that contained adapters or uncalled bases, had a mean Phred below 15, or lacked an exact constant-primer or identifier match. COPE v1.2.5 was used to merge high-quality paired reads, and clonotypes were defined as unique nucleotide sequences. MiTCR v1.1 was used to align clonotypes to the IMGT TRBV, TRBD and TRBJ reference segments. The analysis included only V-J combinations with a frequency above 0.0001, which together covered around 99% of the repertoires. The TCS score was defined as F50 (clonal expansion) divided by E x V (chaos), with BLOSUM62-based TCRdist calculated between CDR3 peptides within each V-J. Welch's t-statistics and random forest reduced fewer than 550 V-J features to fewer than 15, which were used in a naive Bayes classifier (R e1071). Starting from the raw public reads, TCRdb applied fastp trimming at Q25, assembled clones with MiXCR and retained in-frame beta chains. A single entry per CDR3 protein holds the most common genes and DNA from its merged rows. The V and J calls follow TCRdb's processing rather than the paper's. This sample has 500,000 to 650,000 distinct CDR3 sequences in its table, and 12% to 15% of those were observed once. Approximately 15% of the sample is taken by the ten largest.

This sample is drawn from a study of T cells in Graves' hyperthyroidism and ophthalmopathy (dated by TCRdb to 2018 to 2020). As for the study more broadly: Peripheral blood samples were taken at the time of initial diagnosis, prior to any treatment. TCR V-J signatures able to tell the groups apart were searched for in a discovery cohort of around 95 patients, of whom over 40 had Graves' ophthalmopathy and about 55 had stable Graves' hyperthyroidism. Prospective prediction of ophthalmopathy was tested in an independent validation cohort consisting of fewer than 20 hyperthyroidism patients and some 17 patients who later progressed to ophthalmopathy. The 75 to 100 discovery patients were randomly split 7:3 into training and test sets. In addition, the study compared T-cell repertoires in thyroid tissue and in blood from several Graves' hyperthyroidism patients. Following sampling, methimazole starting at 30 mg daily was given to hyperthyroidism patients, and high-dose intravenous methylprednisolone was given to ophthalmopathy patients. According to the paper, TCR Vbeta CDR3 sequencing was carried out on 135 peripheral blood samples, which came from 40 to 45 ophthalmopathy, around 74 hyperthyroidism and approximately 17 progressor patients. What the authors observed across the whole study: A model built on a 13 V-J signature distinguished ophthalmopathy from stable hyperthyroidism, reaching 87.88% sensitivity and approximately 83% specificity in cross-validation and 80%/75% in testing. No statistical method was used to fix the sample size in advance, and group allocation was not hidden from the investigators. Most expanded thyroid clonotypes (frequency above 0.001) were also detected in blood, a finding suggesting that blood repertoires may reflect thyroid immune responses. In validation, the model predicted progression to ophthalmopathy with around 71% sensitivity and less than 75% specificity, a median of about 6.7 months before onset.

Stable Graves' hyperthyroidism was defined as the absence of progression to ophthalmopathy over 18 months of follow-up. Hyperthyroidism patients were newly diagnosed, had a disease duration of under 2 months, and were aged 18 to 65 years. The study excluded patients with uncontrolled infections, other autoimmune diseases, pregnancy or lactation. Diagnoses relied on clinical symptoms, serum thyroxine and TRAb, thyroid ultrasound and orbital computed tomography. Ficoll-Paque density gradient centrifugation was used to isolate PBMCs from about 10 ml of fresh peripheral blood. Trizol reagent was used to extract total RNA, and RNA quality was then checked on an Agilent 2100 Bioanalyzer. CDR1 is given as MNHNS and CDR2 as SASEGT, both from the germline V gene. From the cysteine up to the phenylalanine, the CDR3 has a length of 16 residues. Left in the record is the CDR3 DNA by itself, 48 bases read in frame from the first base. V is reduced by 7 bases and J by 2 bases, leaving a spacing of 21 bases between them.

The chain was built from TRBV6-1 and TRBJ2-7; too little of a D gene remains to name it. Sequenced: blood. This sequence originates from a woman aged 35 to 49 with Graves' hyperthyroidism. In nucleotide form, the sequence is TGTGCCAGCACCCCTTGGGTGGAAAGTCCCCCCTACGAGCAGTACTTC. It translates to CASTPWVESPPYEQYF.